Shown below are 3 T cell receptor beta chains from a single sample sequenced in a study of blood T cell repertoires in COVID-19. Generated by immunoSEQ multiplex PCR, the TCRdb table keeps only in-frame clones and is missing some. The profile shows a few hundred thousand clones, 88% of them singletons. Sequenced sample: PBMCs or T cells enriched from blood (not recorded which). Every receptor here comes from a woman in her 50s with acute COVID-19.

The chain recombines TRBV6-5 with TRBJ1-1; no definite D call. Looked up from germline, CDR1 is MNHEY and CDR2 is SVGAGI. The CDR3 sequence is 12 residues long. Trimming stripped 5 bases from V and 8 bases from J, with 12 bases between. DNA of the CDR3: TGTGCCAGCAGTCCCTCGAGGAGAGAAGCTTTCTTT. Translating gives CASSPSRREAFF.

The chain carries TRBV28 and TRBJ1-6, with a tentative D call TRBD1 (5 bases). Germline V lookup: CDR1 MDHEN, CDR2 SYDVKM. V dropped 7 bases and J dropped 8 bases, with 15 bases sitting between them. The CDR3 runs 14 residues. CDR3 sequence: CASTTGGEYSPLHF. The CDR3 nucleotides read TGTGCCAGCACCACTGGGGGGGAGTATTCACCCCTCCACTTT. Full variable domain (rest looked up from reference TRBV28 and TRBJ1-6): DVKVTQSSRYLVKRTGEKVFLECVQDMDHENMFWYRQDPGLGLRLIYFSYDVKMKEKGDIPEGYSVSREKKERFSLILESASTNQTSMYLCASTTGGEYSPLHFGNGTRLTVT.

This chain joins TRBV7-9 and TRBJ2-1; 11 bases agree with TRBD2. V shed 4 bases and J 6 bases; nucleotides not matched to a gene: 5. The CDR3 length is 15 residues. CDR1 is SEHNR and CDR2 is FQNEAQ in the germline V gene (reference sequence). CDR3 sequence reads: CASSSIAGGPNEQFF. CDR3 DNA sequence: TGTGCCAGCAGCTCGATAGCGGGAGGGCCCAATGAGCAGTTCTTC.